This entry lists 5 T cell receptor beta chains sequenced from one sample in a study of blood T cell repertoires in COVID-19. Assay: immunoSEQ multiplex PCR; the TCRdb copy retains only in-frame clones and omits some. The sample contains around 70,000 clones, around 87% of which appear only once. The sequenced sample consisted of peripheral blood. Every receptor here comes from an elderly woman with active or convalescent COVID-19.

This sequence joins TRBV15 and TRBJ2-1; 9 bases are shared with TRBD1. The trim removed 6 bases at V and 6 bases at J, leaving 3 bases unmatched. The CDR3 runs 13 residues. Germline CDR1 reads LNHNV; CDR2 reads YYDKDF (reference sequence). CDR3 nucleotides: TGTGCCACCAGACAGGGGGCTGTCAATGAGCAGTTCTTC. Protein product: CATRQGAVNEQFF.

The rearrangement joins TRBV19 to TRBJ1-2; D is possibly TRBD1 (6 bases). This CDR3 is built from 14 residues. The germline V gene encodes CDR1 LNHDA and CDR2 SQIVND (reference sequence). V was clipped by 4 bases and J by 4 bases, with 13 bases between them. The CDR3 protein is CASSNRAGAYGYTF. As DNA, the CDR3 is TGTGCCAGTAGTAATCGGGCAGGGGCCTATGGCTACACCTTC.

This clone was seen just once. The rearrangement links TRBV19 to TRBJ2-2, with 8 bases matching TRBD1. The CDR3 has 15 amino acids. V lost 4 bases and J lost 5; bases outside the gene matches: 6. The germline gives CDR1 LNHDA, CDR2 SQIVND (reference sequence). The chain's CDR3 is CASSTRTGPTGELFF. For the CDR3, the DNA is TGTGCCAGTAGTACTCGGACAGGGCCGACCGGGGAGCTGTTTTTT.

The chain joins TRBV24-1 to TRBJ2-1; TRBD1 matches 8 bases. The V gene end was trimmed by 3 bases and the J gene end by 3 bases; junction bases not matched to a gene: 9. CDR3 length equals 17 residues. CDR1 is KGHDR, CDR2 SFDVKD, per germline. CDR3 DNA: TGTGCCACCAGTGATGCGACAGGGGTTGGGGTCTACAATGAGCAGTTCTTC. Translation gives CATSDATGVGVYNEQFF.

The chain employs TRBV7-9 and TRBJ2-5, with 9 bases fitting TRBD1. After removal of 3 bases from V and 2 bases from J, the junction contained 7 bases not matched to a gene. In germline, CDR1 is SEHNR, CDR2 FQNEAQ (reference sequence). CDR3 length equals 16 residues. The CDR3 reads CASSLGGQGFQETQYF. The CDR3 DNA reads TGTGCCAGCAGCTTGGGGGGACAGGGCTTTCAAGAGACCCAGTACTTC.